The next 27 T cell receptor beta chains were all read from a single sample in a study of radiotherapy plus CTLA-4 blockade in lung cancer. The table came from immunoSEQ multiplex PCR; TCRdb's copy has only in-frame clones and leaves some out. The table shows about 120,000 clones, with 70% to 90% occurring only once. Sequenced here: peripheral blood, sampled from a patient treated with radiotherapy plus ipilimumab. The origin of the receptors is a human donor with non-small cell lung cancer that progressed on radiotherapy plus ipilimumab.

CDR3 sequence: CASSGTGVTNQPQHF. The CDR3 nucleotides are TGTGCCAGTAGCGGGACAGGGGTTACCAATCAGCCCCAGCATTTT. The chain joins TRBV19 to TRBJ1-5, with 10 bases fitting TRBD1. Unmatched junction bases numbered 5, after V lost 6 bases and J lost 3 bases. There are 15 residues in the CDR3. The germline V gene has CDR1 LNHDA and CDR2 SQIVND (reference sequence).

The CDR3 bases are TGTGCCAGTGGGGTCCCCTGGGGGACTGAAGCTTTCTTT. Protein: CASGVPWGTEAFF. The rearrangement links TRBV27 to TRBJ1-1, with D perhaps matching TRBD1 (5 bases). This CDR3 region has 13 residues. The germline V gene encodes CDR1 MNHEY and CDR2 SMNVEV (reference sequence). The ends were cut back, 9 bases at V and 5 bases at J, with 16 bases in the middle.

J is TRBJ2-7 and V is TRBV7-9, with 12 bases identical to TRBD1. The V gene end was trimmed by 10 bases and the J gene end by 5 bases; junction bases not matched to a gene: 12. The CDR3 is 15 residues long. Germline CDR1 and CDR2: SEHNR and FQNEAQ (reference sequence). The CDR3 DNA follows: TGTGCCAAATTTCCAGTGGGGACAGGGGGCCACGAGCAGTACTTC. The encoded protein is CAKFPVGTGGHEQYF. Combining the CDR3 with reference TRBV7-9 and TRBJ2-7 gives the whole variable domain DTGVSQNPRHKITKRGQNVTFRCDPISEHNRLYWYRQTLGQGPEFLTYFQNEAQLEKSRLLSDRFSAERPKGSFSTLEIQRTEQGDSAMYLCAKFPVGTGGHEQYFGPGTRLTVT.

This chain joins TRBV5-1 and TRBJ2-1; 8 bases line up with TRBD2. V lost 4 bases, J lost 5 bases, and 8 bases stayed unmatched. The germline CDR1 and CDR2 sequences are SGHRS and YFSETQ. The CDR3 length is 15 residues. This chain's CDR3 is CASSASGTSNNEQFF. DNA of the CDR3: TGCGCCAGCAGCGCCTCCGGGACTAGTAACAATGAGCAGTTCTTC.

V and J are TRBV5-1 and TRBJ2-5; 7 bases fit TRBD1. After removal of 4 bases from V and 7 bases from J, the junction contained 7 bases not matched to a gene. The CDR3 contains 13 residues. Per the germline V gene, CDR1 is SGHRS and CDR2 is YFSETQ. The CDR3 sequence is CASSTGQAGTQYF. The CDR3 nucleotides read TGCGCCAGCAGCACCGGACAGGCGGGGACCCAGTACTTC.

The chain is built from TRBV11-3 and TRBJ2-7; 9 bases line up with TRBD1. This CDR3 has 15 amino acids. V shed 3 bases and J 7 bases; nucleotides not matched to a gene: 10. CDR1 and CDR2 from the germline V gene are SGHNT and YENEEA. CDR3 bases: TGTGCCAGCAGCTTTGCGGGACAGGGCGCATGGGAGCAGTACTTC. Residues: CASSFAGQGAWEQYF.

The CDR3 DNA reads as TGCGCCAGCAGCTTTACGGAACCGGGGAGCACTGAAGCTTTCTTT. It yields the protein CASSFTEPGSTEAFF. The chain combines TRBV5-1 with TRBJ1-1; no definite D call. This CDR3 contains 15 residues. Germline loops: CDR1 SGHRS, CDR2 YFSETQ. Trimming took 2 bases from V and 4 from J, leaving 15 bases between them.

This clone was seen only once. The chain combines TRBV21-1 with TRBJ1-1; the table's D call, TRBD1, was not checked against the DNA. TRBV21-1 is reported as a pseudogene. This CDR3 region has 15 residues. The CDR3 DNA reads TGTGCCAGCAGCAAAGTCCCAGGGTGGAGCACTGAAGCTTTCTTT. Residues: CASSKVPGWSTEAFF.

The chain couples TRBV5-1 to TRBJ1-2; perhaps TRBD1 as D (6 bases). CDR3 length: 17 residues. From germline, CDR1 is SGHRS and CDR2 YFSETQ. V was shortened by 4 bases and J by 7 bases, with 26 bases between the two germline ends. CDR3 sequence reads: CASSIGAGAGFIFGYTF. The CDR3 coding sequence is TGCGCCAGCAGCATCGGTGCGGGGGCAGGGTTTATTTTTGGCTACACCTTC.

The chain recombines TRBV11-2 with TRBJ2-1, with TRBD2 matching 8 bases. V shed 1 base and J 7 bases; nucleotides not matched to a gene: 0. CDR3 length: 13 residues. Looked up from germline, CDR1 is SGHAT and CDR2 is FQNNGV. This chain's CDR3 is CASSLVAGNEQFF. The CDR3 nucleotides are TGTGCCAGCAGCTTAGTAGCGGGGAATGAGCAGTTCTTC. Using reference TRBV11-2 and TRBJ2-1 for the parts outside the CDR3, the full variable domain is EAGVAQSPRYKIIEKRQSVAFWCNPISGHATLYWYQQILGQGPKLLIQFQNNGVVDDSQLPKDRFSAERLKGVDSTLKIQPAKLEDSAVYLCASSLVAGNEQFFGPGTRLTVL.

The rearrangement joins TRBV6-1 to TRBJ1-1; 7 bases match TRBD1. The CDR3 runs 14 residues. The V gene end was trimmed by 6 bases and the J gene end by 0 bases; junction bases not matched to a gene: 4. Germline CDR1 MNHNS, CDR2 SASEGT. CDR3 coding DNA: TGTGCCAGCAGAAGGGACAGTATGAACACTGAAGCTTTCTTT. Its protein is CASRRDSMNTEAFF.

CDR3 sequence: CANETLGDNEQFF. The CDR3 DNA is TGTGCCAACGAGACCCTGGGGGACAATGAGCAGTTCTTC. V and J are TRBV6-6 and TRBJ2-1; D tentatively fits TRBD1 or TRBD2 (5 bases each). Germline CDR1 is MNHNY and CDR2 is SVGAGI (reference sequence). The CDR3 is made up of 13 amino acids. V lost 10 bases to trimming and J lost 5 bases, with 15 bases between them.

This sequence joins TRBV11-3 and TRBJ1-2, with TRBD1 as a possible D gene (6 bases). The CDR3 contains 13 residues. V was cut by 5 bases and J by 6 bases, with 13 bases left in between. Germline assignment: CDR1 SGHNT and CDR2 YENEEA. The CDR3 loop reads CASSKNNRDGYTF. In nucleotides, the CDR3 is TGTGCCAGCAGCAAAAACAACAGGGATGGCTACACCTTC.

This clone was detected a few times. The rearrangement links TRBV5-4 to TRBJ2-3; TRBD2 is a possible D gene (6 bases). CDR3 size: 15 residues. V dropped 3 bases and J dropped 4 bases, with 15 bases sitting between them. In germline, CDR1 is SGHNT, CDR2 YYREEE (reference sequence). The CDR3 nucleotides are TGTGCCAGCAGCTCACGGGAGAAAGGCGCAGATACGCAGTATTTT. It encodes CASSSREKGADTQYF.

The CDR3 protein is CASSQSSEGGYYGYTF. The CDR3 nucleotides are TGTGCCAGCAGCCAATCTTCCGAGGGCGGATACTATGGCTACACCTTC. This sequence joins TRBV16 and TRBJ1-2; no reliable D call. This CDR3 spans 16 amino acids. Trimming took 0 bases from V and 3 from J, leaving 14 bases between them. Per the germline V gene, CDR1 is KGHSY and CDR2 is FQNENV.

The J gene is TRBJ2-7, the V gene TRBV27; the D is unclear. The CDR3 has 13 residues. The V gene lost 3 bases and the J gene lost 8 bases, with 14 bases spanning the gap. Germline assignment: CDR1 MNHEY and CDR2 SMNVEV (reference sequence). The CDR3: CASSFGPGRQQYF. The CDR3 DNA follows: TGTGCCAGCAGTTTTGGCCCGGGCAGGCAGCAGTACTTC.

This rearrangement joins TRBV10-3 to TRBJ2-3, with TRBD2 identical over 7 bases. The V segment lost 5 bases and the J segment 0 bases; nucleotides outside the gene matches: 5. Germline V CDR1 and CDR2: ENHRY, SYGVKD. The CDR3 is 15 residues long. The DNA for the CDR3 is TGTGCCATCAGTTCAAGTAGCGGGAGCACAGATACGCAGTATTTT. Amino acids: CAISSSSGSTDTQYF.

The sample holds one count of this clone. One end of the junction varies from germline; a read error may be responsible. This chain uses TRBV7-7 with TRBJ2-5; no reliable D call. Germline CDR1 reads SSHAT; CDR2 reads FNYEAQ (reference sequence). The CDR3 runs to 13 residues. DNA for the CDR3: TGTGCTAGCAGCTTAGTGGCTCAAGAGACCCAGTACTTC. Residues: CASSLVAQETQYF.

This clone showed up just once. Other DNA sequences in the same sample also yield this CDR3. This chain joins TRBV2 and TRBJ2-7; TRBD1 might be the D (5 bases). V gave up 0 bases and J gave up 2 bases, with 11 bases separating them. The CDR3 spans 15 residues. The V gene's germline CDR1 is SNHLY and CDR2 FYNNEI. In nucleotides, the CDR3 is TGTGCCAGCAGTGAAGCGTCGCAGGGTACCTACGAGCAGTACTTC. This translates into CASSEASQGTYEQYF.

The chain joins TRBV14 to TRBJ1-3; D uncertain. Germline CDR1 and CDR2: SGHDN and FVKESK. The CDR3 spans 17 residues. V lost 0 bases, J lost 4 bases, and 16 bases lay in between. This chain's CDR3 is CASSQDYTNPRGNTIYF. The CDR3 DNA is TGTGCCAGCAGCCAAGACTACACCAACCCGCGGGGAAACACCATATATTTT.

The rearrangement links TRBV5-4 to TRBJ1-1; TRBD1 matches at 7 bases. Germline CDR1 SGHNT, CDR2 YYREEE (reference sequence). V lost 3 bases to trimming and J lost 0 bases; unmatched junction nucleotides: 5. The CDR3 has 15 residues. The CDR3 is CASSSGGPMNTEAFF. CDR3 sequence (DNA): TGTGCCAGCAGCTCAGGGGGGCCGATGAACACTGAAGCTTTCTTT.

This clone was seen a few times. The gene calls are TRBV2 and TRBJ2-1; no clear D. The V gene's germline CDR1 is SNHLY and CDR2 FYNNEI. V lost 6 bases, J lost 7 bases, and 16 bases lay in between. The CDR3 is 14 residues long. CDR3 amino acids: CASSRSGRENEQFF. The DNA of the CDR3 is TGTGCCAGCAGCCGCTCCGGTCGAGAGAATGAGCAGTTCTTC.

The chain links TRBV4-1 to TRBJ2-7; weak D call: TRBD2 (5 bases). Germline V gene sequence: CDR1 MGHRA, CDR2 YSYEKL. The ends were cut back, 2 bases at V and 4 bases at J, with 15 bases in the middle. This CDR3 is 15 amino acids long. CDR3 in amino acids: CASSQLGLKDYEQYF. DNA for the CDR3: TGCGCCAGCAGCCAATTAGGACTTAAGGATTACGAGCAGTACTTC.

The chain's CDR3 is CASSLFSWGVGTEAFF. DNA for the CDR3: TGCGCCAGCAGCTTGTTTAGCTGGGGAGTAGGCACTGAAGCTTTCTTT. J is TRBJ1-1 and V is TRBV5-1; D not resolved. The germline CDR1 and CDR2 sequences are SGHRS and YFSETQ. The CDR3 extends over 16 amino acids. Trimming stripped 1 base from V and 4 bases from J, with 17 bases between.

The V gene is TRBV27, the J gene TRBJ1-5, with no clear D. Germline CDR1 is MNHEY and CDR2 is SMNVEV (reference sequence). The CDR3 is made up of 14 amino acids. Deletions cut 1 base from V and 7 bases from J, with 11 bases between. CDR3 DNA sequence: TGTGCCAGCAGTTTATACTGGGATAGACAGCCCCAGCATTTT. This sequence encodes CASSLYWDRQPQHF.

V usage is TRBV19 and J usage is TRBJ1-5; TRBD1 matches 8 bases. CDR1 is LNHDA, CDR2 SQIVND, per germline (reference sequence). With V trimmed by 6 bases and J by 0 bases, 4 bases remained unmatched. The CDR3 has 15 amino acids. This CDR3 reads CASRTGTGSNQPQHF. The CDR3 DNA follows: TGTGCCAGTAGGACCGGGACAGGTAGCAATCAGCCCCAGCATTTT.

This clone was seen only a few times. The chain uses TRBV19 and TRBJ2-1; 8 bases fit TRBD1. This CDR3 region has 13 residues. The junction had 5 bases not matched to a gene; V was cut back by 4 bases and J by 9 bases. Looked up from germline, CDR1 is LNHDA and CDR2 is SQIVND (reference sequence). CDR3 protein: CASSKRQGLEQFF. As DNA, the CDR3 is TGTGCCAGTAGTAAGCGACAGGGGCTTGAGCAGTTCTTC. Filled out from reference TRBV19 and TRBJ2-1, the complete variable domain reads DGGITQSPKYLFRKEGQNVTLSCEQNLNHDAMYWYRQDPGQGLRLIYYSQIVNDFQKGDIAEGYSVSREKKESFPLTVTSAQKNPTAFYLCASSKRQGLEQFFGPGTRLTVL.